A selection of T cell receptor beta chains follows, all from one sample in a study of control samples from healthy donors and cancer patients. TCRdb's copy holds only in-frame clones and misses some; the assay was immunoSEQ multiplex PCR. The sample lists about 180,000 clones, 85% to 90% seen once, with about 1.4% in the top ten. The specimen was blood. Every receptor here comes from a woman in her forties or fifties in good health. Both conserved end residues are part of each CDR3. A D gene is named only where the DNA matches it firmly. Clone size is given for some rows only: seen once, a few or many times, or a class if the clone is expanded.

d_call	v_call	j_call	cdr3_length	clone_size	cdr3_aa	cdr3_nt
NA	TRBV7-2	TRBJ2-7	15	NA	CASSLAGRLPYEQYF	TGTGCCAGCAGCTTAGCGGGGAGACTACCGTACGAGCAGTACTTC
NA	TRBV4-1	TRBJ1-1	15	NA	CASNSREPSYTEAFF	TGCGCCAGCAACTCGAGGGAACCCTCCTACACTGAAGCTTTCTTT
NA	TRBV25-1	TRBJ2-7	14	NA	CASSYLRQEDEQYF	TGTGCCAGCAGTTACCTCCGACAGGAGGACGAGCAGTACTTC
NA	TRBV4-1	TRBJ2-3	11	NA	CASSQGEREYF	TGCGCCAGCAGCCAAGGAGAGAGGGAGTATTTT
TRBD1	TRBV28	TRBJ2-7	15	NA	CASSGQGALTYEQYF	TGTGCCAGCAGTGGACAGGGGGCGCTTACCTACGAGCAGTACTTC
TRBD1	TRBV4-3	TRBJ2-3	17	NA	CASSRSRTGGTADTQYF	TGCGCCAGCAGCCGATCGAGGACAGGAGGCACCGCAGATACGCAGTATTTT
TRBD1	TRBV6-6	TRBJ1-1	13	NA	CASGTGEQTEAFF	TGTGCCAGCGGGACAGGGGAACAGACTGAAGCTTTCTTT
TRBD2	TRBV27	TRBJ2-7	20	few	CASSGGGPGLATGSSYEQYF	TGTGCCAGCAGTGGGGGGGGTCCGGGACTAGCGACGGGTAGCTCCTACGAGCAGTACTTC
NA	TRBV5-1	TRBJ2-2	13	NA	CASGSGNTGELFF	TGCGCCAGCGGTAGCGGGAACACCGGGGAGCTGTTTTTT
NA	TRBV27	TRBJ1-1	13	NA	CASSPHLFSEAFF	TGTGCCAGCAGTCCCCACCTGTTCTCCGAAGCTTTCTTT
TRBD1	TRBV15	TRBJ1-6	18	NA	CATSRDVGTGGLEFPLHF	TGTGCCACCAGCAGAGATGTGGGGACAGGTGGTCTGGAATTCCCCCTCCACTTT
NA	TRBV4-1	TRBJ1-3	16	NA	CASSLEDWDSGNTIYF	TGCGCCAGCAGCCTTGAAGACTGGGACTCTGGAAACACCATATATTTT
NA	TRBV6-5	TRBJ1-3	14	NA	CASSRTGYGNTIYF	TGTGCCAGCAGTCGTACAGGGTACGGAAACACCATATATTTT
TRBD2	TRBV5-4	TRBJ2-3	18	NA	CASSLVRNSGGATDTQYF	TGTGCCAGCAGCTTGGTCAGAAATAGCGGGGGGGCAACAGATACGCAGTATTTT
NA	TRBV5-6	TRBJ2-2	15	NA	CASSFGGGNTGELFF	TGTGCCAGCAGCTTCGGGGGAGGGAACACCGGGGAGCTGTTTTTT
NA	TRBV19	TRBJ1-3	15	NA	CASSTQAVSGNTIYF	TGTGCCAGTAGTACACAGGCAGTCTCTGGAAACACCATATATTTT
TRBD2	TRBV13	TRBJ2-5	14	NA	CASSAAGGQETQYF	TGTGCCAGCAGCGCGGCGGGGGGCCAAGAGACCCAGTACTTC
TRBD2	TRBV5-1	TRBJ2-1	16	NA	CASSINSGSSYNEQFF	TGCGCCAGCAGCATAAATAGCGGGAGTTCCTACAATGAGCAGTTCTTC
NA	TRBV3-1/TRBV3-2	TRBJ1-1	14	NA	CASSQAGQNTEAFF	TGTGCCAGCAGCCAAGCCGGACAGAACACTGAAGCTTTCTTT
NA	TRBV9	TRBJ1-2	13	NA	CASSASRVDGYTF	TGTGCCAGCAGCGCTTCCAGGGTTGATGGCTACACCTTC
NA	TRBV2	TRBJ1-5	14	NA	CASSAGDAGITQHF	TGTGCCAGCAGTGCTGGTGACGCCGGTATCACCCAGCATTTT
TRBD1	TRBV3-1/TRBV3-2	TRBJ1-1	15	NA	CASSPRQGGYTEAFF	TGTGCCAGCAGCCCCCGACAGGGAGGGTACACTGAAGCTTTCTTT
TRBD1	TRBV27	TRBJ2-7	16	NA	CASSNTGTGSSYEQYF	TGTGCCAGCAGTAATACCGGGACAGGGTCATCCTACGAGCAGTACTTC
NA	TRBV30	TRBJ1-2	14	NA	CAWRGGGRDYGYTF	TGTGCCTGGAGGGGCGGGGGTCGGGACTATGGCTACACCTTC
NA	TRBV6-5	TRBJ1-1	14	NA	CASSYARVEVEAFF	TGTGCCAGCAGTTACGCCAGAGTTGAAGTGGAAGCTTTCTTT
NA	TRBV15	TRBJ2-7	17	NA	CATSREGTVLAGHEQYF	TGTGCCACCAGCAGAGAGGGGACGGTGCTAGCAGGGCACGAGCAGTACTTC
NA	TRBV5-8	TRBJ2-5	16	NA	CASSLASWQGQEDQYF	TGTGCCAGCAGCTTGGCTAGCTGGCAGGGTCAGGAAGACCAGTACTTC
TRBD1	TRBV4-3	TRBJ1-6	17	NA	CASSQDLRGRGNSPLHF	TGCGCCAGCAGCCAAGATTTAAGGGGGCGAGGCAATTCACCCCTCCACTTT
TRBD1	TRBV7-9	TRBJ1-6	16	NA	CASSPGQVKDNSPLHF	TGTGCCAGCAGCCCGGGACAGGTTAAAGATAATTCACCCCTCCACTTT
TRBD2	TRBV14	TRBJ2-5	14	NA	CASSPGGGIATQYF	TGTGCCAGCAGCCCCGGGGGGGGGATAGCAACCCAGTACTTC
NA	TRBV6-5	TRBJ1-2	12	NA	CASSNDFYGYTF	TGTGCCAGCAGTAACGACTTCTATGGCTACACCTTC
TRBD1	TRBV28	TRBJ1-2	12	NA	CASRTGVGGYTF	TGTGCCAGCAGAACAGGGGTAGGTGGCTACACCTTC
NA	TRBV20-1	TRBJ2-7	11	NA	CSSDTAYEQYF	TGCAGTTCGGACACCGCCTACGAGCAGTACTTC
NA	TRBV9	TRBJ1-1	15	NA	CASSVDQGMNTEAFF	TGTGCCAGCAGCGTAGATCAGGGTATGAACACTGAAGCTTTCTTT
NA	TRBV25-1	TRBJ1-3	17	NA	CASSDGPTGYSGNTIYF	TGTGCCAGCAGTGACGGTCCGACGGGCTACTCTGGAAACACCATATATTTT
NA	TRBV27	TRBJ2-1	13	NA	CASSFWTDNEQFF	TGTGCCAGCAGTTTCTGGACAGACAATGAGCAGTTCTTC
NA	TRBV9	TRBJ1-2	13	once	CASSGQPDLGYTF	TGTGCCAGCAGCGGACAGCCGGACCTGGGCTACACCTTC
TRBD1	TRBV3-1/TRBV3-2	TRBJ1-3	14	NA	CASSQGQGRNTIYF	TGTGCCAGCAGCCAAGGACAGGGAAGAAACACCATATATTTT
TRBD1	TRBV5-1	TRBJ2-3	17	NA	CASSLAPGQESTDTQYF	TGCGCCAGCAGCTTGGCCCCGGGACAGGAAAGCACAGATACGCAGTATTTT
NA	TRBV19	TRBJ1-2	15	NA	CASTTSLRGNYGYTF	TGTGCCAGTACCACTTCCCTCCGGGGCAACTATGGCTACACCTTC
NA	TRBV20-1	TRBJ2-7	14	NA	CSASLSSYTYEQYF	TGCAGTGCAAGTCTCAGCTCTTATACCTACGAGCAGTACTTC
TRBD2	TRBV6-2/TRBV6-3	TRBJ2-1	16	once	CASSRPGTRENNEQFF	TGTGCCAGCAGCCGCCCCGGGACTAGGGAAAACAATGAGCAGTTCTTC
NA	TRBV7-9	TRBJ2-7	14	NA	CASSLTGVSYEQYF	TGTGCCAGCAGCTTAACTGGTGTTAGCTACGAGCAGTACTTC
NA	TRBV6-5	TRBJ1-1	15	NA	CASSYSRVLNTEAFF	TGTGCCAGCAGTTACTCGAGGGTGTTGAACACTGAAGCTTTCTTT
NA	TRBV3-1/TRBV3-2	TRBJ2-5	16	NA	CASSPRGPGAQETQYF	TGTGCCAGCAGCCCCCGAGGCCCAGGGGCTCAAGAGACCCAGTACTTC
TRBD1	TRBV18	TRBJ1-1	14	NA	CASSLGQMNTEAFF	TGTGCCAGCAGCTTGGGACAGATGAACACTGAAGCTTTCTTT
NA	TRBV6-1	TRBJ2-5	14	NA	CASSESSLPETQYF	TGTGCCAGCAGTGAGAGCTCGCTCCCAGAGACCCAGTACTTC
NA	TRBV6-5	TRBJ1-5	15	once	CASSLTGMGDQPQHF	TGTGCCAGCAGCTTGACAGGAATGGGAGATCAGCCCCAGCATTTT
NA	TRBV5-8	TRBJ1-3	12	NA	CASSLKGNTIYF	TGTGCCAGCTCCTTGAAAGGAAACACCATATATTTT
NA	TRBV7-2	TRBJ2-5	13	NA	CASSLTLQETQYF	TGTGCCAGCAGCTTAACGCTGCAAGAGACCCAGTACTTC
NA	TRBV7-2	TRBJ1-2	14	NA	CASSQIGSNYGYTF	TGTGCCAGCAGCCAAATAGGGTCTAACTATGGCTACACCTTC
NA	TRBV15	TRBJ2-2	19	NA	CATSRDSTRAILGTGELFF	TGTGCCACCAGCAGAGATAGTACCCGGGCGATTTTGGGCACCGGGGAGCTGTTTTTT
TRBD2	TRBV28	TRBJ2-1	14	NA	CASKPAGGYNEQFF	TGTGCCAGCAAACCTGCGGGGGGATACAATGAGCAGTTCTTC